This record concerns one T cell receptor beta chain sequence. Antigen: not known. This specimen belongs to a study of cytomegalovirus exposure and HLA in healthy donors. Overall study findings and caveats: When a later analysis was performed, an Asian-associated ancestry cluster reportedly had fewer N-insertions than the approximately 690-donor mean. It was assumed in the presence/absence analyses that sequencing depth was roughly uniform across donors. Available immune exposure information covered CMV serostatus only.

The PCR had 60 Vbeta and 13 Jbeta primers. Authors' processing steps: It was a later analysis that counted roughly 80 million unique TCR beta chains, of which about 10 million were shared. The protocol was immunoSEQ multiplex PCR, while the TCRdb copy is restricted to in-frame clones and leaves out a portion. V and J calls and clone size are given by that table; D and trimming were obtained from the DNA. This table has roughly 200,000 clones, 80% to 90% appearing once. Looked up from germline, CDR1 is PRHDT and CDR2 is FYEKMQ (reference sequence). The CDR3 loop spans 13 amino acids. V lost 5 bases, J lost 5 bases, and 10 bases lay in between.

V and J are TRBV13 and TRBJ2-1; D is undetermined. Material: PBMCs. The sequence was obtained from a woman under 40 in good health and CMV-seronegative. CDR3 sequence: CASSTDTDNEQFF. The CDR3 coding sequence is TGTGCCAGCAGCACCGACACCGACAATGAGCAGTTCTTC.